This TCR beta chain stems from a study of T-cell reconstitution after alpha-beta-depleted transplantation in children. This clonotype showed up many times. The CDR3 consists of 13 residues. V lost 6 bases, J lost 2 bases, and 10 bases lay in between. Preparation of the TCRbeta library used unique molecular identifiers. Using its own MiXCR run on the PCR reads, TCRdb lists one record per CDR3 protein. The table has 400,000 to 550,000 distinct CDR3 sequences, over 9.5% seen once. The rearrangement joins TRBV12-3 or TRBV12-4 to TRBJ2-5; D is perhaps TRBD2 (5 bases). Sample: PBMCs, taken before TCRalphabeta/CD19-depleted stem cell transplant. The origin of this receptor is a child aged 2-15 years with inherited bone marrow failure, due to receive a stem cell transplant. The CDR3 is CASRKLDQETQYF. DNA for the CDR3: TGTGCCAGCAGGAAACTAGATCAAGAGACCCAGTACTTC.